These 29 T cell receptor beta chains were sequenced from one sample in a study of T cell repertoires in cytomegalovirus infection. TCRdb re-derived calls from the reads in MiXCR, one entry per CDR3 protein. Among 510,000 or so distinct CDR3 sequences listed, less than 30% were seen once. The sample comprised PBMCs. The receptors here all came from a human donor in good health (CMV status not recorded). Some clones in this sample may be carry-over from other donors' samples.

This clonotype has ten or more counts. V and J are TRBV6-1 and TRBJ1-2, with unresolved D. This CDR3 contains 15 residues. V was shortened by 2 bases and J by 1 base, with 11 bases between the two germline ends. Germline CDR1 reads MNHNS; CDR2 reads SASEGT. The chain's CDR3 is CASSEFRSFNYGYTF. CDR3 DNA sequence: TGTGCCAGCAGTGAATTTCGTTCTTTTAACTATGGCTACACCTTC.

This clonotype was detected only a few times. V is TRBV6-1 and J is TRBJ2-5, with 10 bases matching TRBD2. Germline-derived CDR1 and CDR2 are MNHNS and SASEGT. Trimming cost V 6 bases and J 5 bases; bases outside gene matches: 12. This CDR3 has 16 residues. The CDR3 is CASSHIAGGLGETQYF. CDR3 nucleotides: TGTGCCAGCAGCCACATAGCGGGAGGACTGGGGGAGACCCAGTACTTC.

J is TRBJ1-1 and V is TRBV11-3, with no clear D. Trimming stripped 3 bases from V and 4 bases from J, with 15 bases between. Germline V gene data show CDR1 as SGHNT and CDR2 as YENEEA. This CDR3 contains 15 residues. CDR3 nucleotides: TGTGCCAGCAGCTTTTTACCCGATCCGGGCACTGAAGCTTTCTTT. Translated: CASSFLPDPGTEAFF.

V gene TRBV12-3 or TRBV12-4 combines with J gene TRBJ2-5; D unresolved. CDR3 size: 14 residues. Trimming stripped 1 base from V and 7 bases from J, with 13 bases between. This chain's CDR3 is CASSLDRPFGTQYF. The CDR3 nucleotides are TGTGCCAGCAGTTTAGATAGACCCTTCGGGACCCAGTACTTC.

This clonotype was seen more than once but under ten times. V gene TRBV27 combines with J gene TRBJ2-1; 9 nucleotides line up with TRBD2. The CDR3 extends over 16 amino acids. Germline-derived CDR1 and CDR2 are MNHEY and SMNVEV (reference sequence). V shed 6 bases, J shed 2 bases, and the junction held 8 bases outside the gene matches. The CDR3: CASSRYLAGAYNEQFF. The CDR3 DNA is TGTGCCAGCAGCCGTTACTTAGCGGGAGCCTACAATGAGCAGTTCTTC.

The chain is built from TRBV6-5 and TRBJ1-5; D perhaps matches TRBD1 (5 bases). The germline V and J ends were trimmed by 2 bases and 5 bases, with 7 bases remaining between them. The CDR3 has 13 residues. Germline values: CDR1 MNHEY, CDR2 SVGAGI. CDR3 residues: CASSYAGDQPQHF. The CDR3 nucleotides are TGTGCCAGCAGTTACGCGGGGGATCAGCCCCAGCATTTT.

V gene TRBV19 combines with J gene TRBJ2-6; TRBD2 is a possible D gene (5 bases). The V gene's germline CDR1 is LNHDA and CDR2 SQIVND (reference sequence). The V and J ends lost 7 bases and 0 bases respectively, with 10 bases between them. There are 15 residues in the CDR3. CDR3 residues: CASKRPDSGANVLTF. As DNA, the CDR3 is TGTGCCAGTAAGCGGCCAGACTCTGGGGCCAACGTCCTGACTTTC.

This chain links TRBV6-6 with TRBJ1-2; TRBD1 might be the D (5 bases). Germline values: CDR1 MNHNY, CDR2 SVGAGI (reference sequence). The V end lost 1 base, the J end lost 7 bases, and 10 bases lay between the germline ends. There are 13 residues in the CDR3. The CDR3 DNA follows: TGTGCCAGCAGTTACTTGGGGGGTGGTGGCTACACCTTC. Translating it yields CASSYLGGGGYTF.

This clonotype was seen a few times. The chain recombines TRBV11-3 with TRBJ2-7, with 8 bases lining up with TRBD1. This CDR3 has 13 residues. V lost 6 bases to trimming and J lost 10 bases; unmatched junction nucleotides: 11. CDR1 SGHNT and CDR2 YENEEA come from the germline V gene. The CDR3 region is CASSSDRARIQYV. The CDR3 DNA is TGTGCCAGCAGTTCGGACAGGGCCCGGATCCAGTACGTC.

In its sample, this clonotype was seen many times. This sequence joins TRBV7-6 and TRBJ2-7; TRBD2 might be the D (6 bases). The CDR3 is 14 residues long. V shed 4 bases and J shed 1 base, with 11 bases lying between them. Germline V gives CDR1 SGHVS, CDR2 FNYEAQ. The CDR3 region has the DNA TGTGCCAGCAGCTCGGGACTCGAATCCTACGAGCAGTACGTC. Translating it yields CASSSGLESYEQYV.

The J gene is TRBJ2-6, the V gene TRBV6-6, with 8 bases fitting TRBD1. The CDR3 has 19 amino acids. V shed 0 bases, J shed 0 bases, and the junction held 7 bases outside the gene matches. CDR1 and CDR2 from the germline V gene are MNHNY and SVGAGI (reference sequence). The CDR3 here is CASSYSVPGQASGANVLTF. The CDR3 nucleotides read TGTGCCAGCAGTTACTCGGTCCCGGGACAGGCCTCTGGGGCCAACGTCCTGACTTTC.

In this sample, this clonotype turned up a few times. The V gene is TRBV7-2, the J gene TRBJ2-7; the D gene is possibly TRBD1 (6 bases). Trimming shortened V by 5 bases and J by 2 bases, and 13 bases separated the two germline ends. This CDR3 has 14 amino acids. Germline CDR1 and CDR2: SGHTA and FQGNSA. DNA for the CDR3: TGTGCCAGCAGCCCGACAGGATACCCCTACGAGCAGTACTTC. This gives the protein CASSPTGYPYEQYF.

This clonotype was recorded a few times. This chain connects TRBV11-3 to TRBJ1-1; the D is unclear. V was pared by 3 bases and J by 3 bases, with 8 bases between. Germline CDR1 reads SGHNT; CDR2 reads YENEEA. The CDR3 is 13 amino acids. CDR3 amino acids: CASSFEEDTEAFF. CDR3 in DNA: TGTGCCAGCAGCTTTGAGGAGGACACTGAAGCTTTCTTT.

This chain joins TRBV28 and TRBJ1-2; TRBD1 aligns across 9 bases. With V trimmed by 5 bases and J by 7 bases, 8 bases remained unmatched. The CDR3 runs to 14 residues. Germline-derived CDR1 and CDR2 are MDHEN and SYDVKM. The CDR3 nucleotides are TGTGCCAGCAGTCTTACCGGACAGGGGTCTGGCTACACCTTC. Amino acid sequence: CASSLTGQGSGYTF.

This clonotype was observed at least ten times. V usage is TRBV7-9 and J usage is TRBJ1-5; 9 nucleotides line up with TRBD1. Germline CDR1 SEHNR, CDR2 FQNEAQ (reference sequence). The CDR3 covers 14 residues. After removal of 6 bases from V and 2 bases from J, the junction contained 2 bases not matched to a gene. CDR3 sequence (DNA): TGTGCCAGCAGACGGACAGGGGGCAATCAGCCCCAGCATTTT. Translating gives CASRRTGGNQPQHF.

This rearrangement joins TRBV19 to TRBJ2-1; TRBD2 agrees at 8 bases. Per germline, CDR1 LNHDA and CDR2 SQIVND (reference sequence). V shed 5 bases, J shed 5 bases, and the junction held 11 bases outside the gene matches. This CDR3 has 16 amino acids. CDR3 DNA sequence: TGTGCCAGTAGTGCCCCCCCGGGACTAGTGAACAATGAGCAGTTCTTC. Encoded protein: CASSAPPGLVNNEQFF.

As DNA, the CDR3 is TGTGCCAGCAGCCTTCAACCTACGGCCTACGAGCAGTACTTC. Protein: CASSLQPTAYEQYF. The chain is built from TRBV28 and TRBJ2-7; D is ambiguous. Between the trimmed V and J ends, which lost 6 bases and 2 bases, there was a span of 14 bases. CDR1 and CDR2 (germline): MDHEN, SYDVKM. The CDR3 totals 14 residues.

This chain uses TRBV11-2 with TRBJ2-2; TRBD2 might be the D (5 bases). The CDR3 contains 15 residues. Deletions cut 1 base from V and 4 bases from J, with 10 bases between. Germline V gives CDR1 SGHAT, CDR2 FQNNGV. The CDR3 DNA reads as TGTGCCAGCAGCTTAGTAGGAGGCTTCACCGGGGAGCTGTTTTTT. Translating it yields CASSLVGGFTGELFF.

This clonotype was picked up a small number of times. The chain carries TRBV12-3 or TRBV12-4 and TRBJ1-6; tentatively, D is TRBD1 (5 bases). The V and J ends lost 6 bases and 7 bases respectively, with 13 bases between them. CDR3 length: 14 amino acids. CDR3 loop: CASRLRDGNSPLHF. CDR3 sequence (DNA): TGTGCCAGCAGGTTAAGGGACGGGAATTCACCCCTCCACTTT.

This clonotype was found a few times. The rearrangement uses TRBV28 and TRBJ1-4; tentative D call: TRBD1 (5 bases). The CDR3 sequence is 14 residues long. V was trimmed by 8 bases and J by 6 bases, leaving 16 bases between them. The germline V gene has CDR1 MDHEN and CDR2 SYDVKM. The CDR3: CASRPGGEHEKLFF. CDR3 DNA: TGTGCCAGCCGACCGGGGGGGGAACATGAAAAACTGTTTTTT.

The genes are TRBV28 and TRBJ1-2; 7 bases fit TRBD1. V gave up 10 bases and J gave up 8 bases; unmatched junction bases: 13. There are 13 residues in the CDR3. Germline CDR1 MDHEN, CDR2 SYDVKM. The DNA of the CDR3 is TGTGCCACCATCGACCGGGACAGTCGAGGCTACACCTTC. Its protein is CATIDRDSRGYTF.

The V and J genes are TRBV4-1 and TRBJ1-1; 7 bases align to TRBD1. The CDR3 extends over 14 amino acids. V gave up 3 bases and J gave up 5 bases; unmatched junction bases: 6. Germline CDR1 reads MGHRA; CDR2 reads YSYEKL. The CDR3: CASSQRQGGTEAFF. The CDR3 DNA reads TGCGCCAGCAGCCAGAGACAGGGTGGGACTGAAGCTTTCTTT.

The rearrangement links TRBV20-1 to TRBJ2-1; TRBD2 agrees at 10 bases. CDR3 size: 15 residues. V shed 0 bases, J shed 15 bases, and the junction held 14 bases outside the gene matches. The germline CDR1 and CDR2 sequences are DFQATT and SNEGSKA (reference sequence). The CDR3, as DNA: TGCAGTGCTAGAGATCAGCGGACTAGCGGCATCAACCTGTTCTTC. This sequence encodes CSARDQRTSGINLFF.

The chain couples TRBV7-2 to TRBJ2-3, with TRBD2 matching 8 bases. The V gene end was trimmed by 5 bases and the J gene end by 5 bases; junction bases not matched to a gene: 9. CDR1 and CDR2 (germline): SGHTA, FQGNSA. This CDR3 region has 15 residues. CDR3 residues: CASSLGGGVVDTQYF. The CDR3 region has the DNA TGTGCCAGCAGCCTCGGGGGGGGAGTAGTAGATACGCAGTATTTT.

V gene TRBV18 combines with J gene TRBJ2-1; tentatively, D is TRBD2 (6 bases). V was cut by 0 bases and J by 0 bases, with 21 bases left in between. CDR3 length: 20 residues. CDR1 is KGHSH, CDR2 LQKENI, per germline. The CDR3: CASSPPSWGYGGNSYNEQFF. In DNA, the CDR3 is TGTGCCAGCTCACCACCTTCCTGGGGTTACGGGGGTAACTCCTACAATGAGCAGTTCTTC.

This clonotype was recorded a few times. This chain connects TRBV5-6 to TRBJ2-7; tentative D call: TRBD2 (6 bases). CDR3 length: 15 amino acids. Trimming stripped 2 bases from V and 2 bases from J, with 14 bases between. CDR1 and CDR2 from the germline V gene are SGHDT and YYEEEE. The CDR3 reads CASSLSTGVPYEQYV. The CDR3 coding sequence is TGTGCCAGCAGCTTATCCACGGGAGTTCCCTACGAGCAGTACGTC.

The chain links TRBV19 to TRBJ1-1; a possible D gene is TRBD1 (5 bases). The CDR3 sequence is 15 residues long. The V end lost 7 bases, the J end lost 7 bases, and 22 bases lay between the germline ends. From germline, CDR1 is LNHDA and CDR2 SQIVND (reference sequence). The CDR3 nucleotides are TGTGCCAGTACCTCAGGGAGGACGAGCCCAGATGAAGCTTTCTTT. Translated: CASTSGRTSPDEAFF.

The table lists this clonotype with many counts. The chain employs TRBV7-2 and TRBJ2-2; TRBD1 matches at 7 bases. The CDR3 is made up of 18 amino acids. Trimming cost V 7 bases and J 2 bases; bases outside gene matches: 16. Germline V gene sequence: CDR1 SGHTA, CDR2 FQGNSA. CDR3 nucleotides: TGTGCCAGCACCCTATGGGTCCGGACAGGCAGCAACACCGGGGAGCTGTTTTTT. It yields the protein CASTLWVRTGSNTGELFF.

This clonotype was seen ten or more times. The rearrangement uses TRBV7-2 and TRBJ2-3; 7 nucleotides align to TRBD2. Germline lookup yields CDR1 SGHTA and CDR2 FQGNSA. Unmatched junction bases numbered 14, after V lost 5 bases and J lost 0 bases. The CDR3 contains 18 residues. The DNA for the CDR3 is TGTGCCAGCAGCCTAAGGACTAGTAGACCCGTGAGCACAGATACGCAGTATTTT. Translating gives CASSLRTSRPVSTDTQYF.